This entry describes one T cell receptor beta chain. The antigen this receptor binds is unknown. Mismatch with germline at one junction end may stem from a read error. Receptor libraries were prepared by the immunoSEQ multiplex PCR assay. A mixture of 60 forward primers for TCR Vbeta segments and 13 reverse primers for TCR Jbeta segments was used in the multiplex PCR. The CDR3 region of rearranged TCR beta genes was amplified from genomic DNA with a multiplex PCR assay. The amplified TCR beta libraries were sequenced on the Illumina HiSeq System as 87-base-pair reads. The original pipeline was this. A later analysis tallied around 82 million unique TCR beta chains across the 600 to 700 repertoires, and around 10 million of those chains were shared by two or more donors. Raw reads were error-corrected and collapsed into unique sequences with a nearest-neighbor algorithm that merged closely related sequences to remove PCR and sequencing errors. To assign V, D and J gene segments, CDR3 sequences were aligned to IMGT reference sequences. For a sequence to be retained, at least a six-nucleotide match to both a V gene segment and a J gene segment was required. Rearrangements were classified as productive when the CDR3 lacked stop codons and remained in frame with V and J, and all other rearrangements were classified as non-productive. Following IMGT convention, CDR3 was defined as the stretch from the second conserved V-encoded cysteine up to the conserved J-encoded phenylalanine. The earlier analysis of about 610 of the donors excluded any sequence lacking an unambiguous match to a single V gene segment. In an earlier analysis of a few hundred of the donors, a V segment was called functional when productive rearrangements were above 56.7%, and segregating when the standard deviation between donors exceeded 5%. To diagnose cytomegalovirus status from the catalog of TCR beta chain sequences, a statistical classification framework was built. In a later analysis, V and J genes were assigned by comparing TCR nucleotide sequences against IMGT/GENE-DB human TR gene sequences. A later analysis assigned CDR3 sequences and most-parsimonious VDJ recombination scenarios with the TCRdist pipeline. A later analysis defined each TCR beta chain by its CDR3 amino acid sequence plus V-gene family, and excluded reads lacking a unique V-gene family. In a later analysis, 550 to 650 highly shared, low-generation-probability nucleotide sequences were removed to address suspected cross-contamination and a sequencing artifact. For each public chain, a later analysis derived a clonal expansion index from normalized ranks of inferred template counts within each repertoire. A later analysis computed generation probabilities with a VDJ recombination model fitted to out-of-frame rearrangements, and checked the results against IGoR. In a later analysis, hypergeometric tests were used to score TCR-TCR, TCR-HLA and TCR-CMV co-occurrence, with a repertoire-size bias correction applied to TCR pairs. False discovery rates were estimated in a later analysis by permuting HLA or CMV assignments 20 times. In a later analysis, co-occurring TCRs were grouped with DBSCAN, and TCRdist sequence similarity was added when clustering was performed within HLA-allele-positive subsets. Co-occurrence clustering excluded repertoires with fewer than 30,000 or more than 120,000 public chains, plus five with anomalous nucleotide sharing. What TCRdb holds here is the immuneACCESS table cut down to in-frame rearrangements. Part of the clones is not present; checked against another copy, under half of the missing clones reflect an unresolved V gene, and the others are unexplained. V and J calls and clone size are copied from that table; D and trimming were computed from the DNA. The sample table contains 150,000 to 200,000 clones; only one count was recorded for about 84% of them. Clones ranked in the top ten supply 1.3% of the sample.

The cohort consisted of 650 to 850 healthy bone marrow donors. All cohort members were sampled while nominally healthy, although unrecorded immune exposures were likely present. The donor tested CMV seropositive, placing the donor among the 250 to 350 seropositive members of the cohort. Each donor provided a peripheral blood sample, and peripheral blood mononuclear cells were used for TCR beta sequencing. Genomic DNA extraction from the blood cell samples was performed with the Qiagen DNeasy Blood Extraction Kit. From a lookup of the germline V gene, CDR1 and CDR2 are KGHSH and LQKENI. The CDR3 has 13 amino acids, counting the end cysteine and phenylalanine. The retained sequence is limited to the CDR3, 39 bases, with the frame set at the first base. The record originates from a study of cytomegalovirus exposure and HLA in healthy donors (dated by TCRdb to between 2016 and 2019). Describing the broader study: According to an earlier analysis of around 600 of the donors, 150 million to 200 million T cells yielded 95 million to 140 million unique TCR beta sequences and 276 Gb of sequence data. To study patterns of TCR occurrence, a later analysis re-analyzed previously published TCR beta repertoires from several hundred donors and added high-resolution HLA genotyping. Every repertoire in the discovery cohort had been generated on one and the same sequencing platform. High-throughput TCR immunosequencing, statistical association of individual TCRs with disease status, and machine learning were combined to predict cytomegalovirus infection status. Rather than using new phenotypic data, the later analysis identified candidate immune exposures from TCR beta sequences and from how often those sequences occurred across donors. Because of strong linkage in the cohort, roughly five DR-DQ haplotypes were treated as single units for association and clustering. Of the 300 to 500 genotyped donors, 81% were placed in the genetic ancestry cluster associated with self-reported Caucasian donors. The study was designed to test whether signatures of past pathogen exposure could be identified by cataloging public T cell receptors. About 320 gigabases of sequencing data and roughly 90 million unique TCR sequences were included in an early release covering 550 to 650 HLA-typed donors. The number of donors typed differed by locus, with about 629-640 for A, B, C, DRB1 and DQB1, more than 500 for DQA1, approximately 570 for DPA1, and under 490 for DPB1. Alongside the repertoire data, information on donor age, sex, ethnicity and CMV serostatus was compiled. On average, roughly 250,000 unique TCR beta nucleotide sequences were sequenced per donor among a few hundred genotyped donors of the cohort, with roughly 20% of those sequences being non-productive. Along with the approximately 700-subject first cohort, a separate validation cohort of more than 90 different subjects was used. A later genetic analysis took genome-wide SNP genotypes for about three fifths of the 666 donors and used that subset as a discovery cohort. HLA typing included class I and class II loci at four-digit resolution. To decide whether each TCR beta V gene segment behaved as functional or pseudogenic, an earlier analysis of approximately 600 of the donors relied on high-throughput TCR beta sequencing. Using immunosequencing, the study profiled T cell repertoires from about 650 subjects and related those repertoires to cytomegalovirus serostatus.

Paper-wide results and their limitations: An earlier analysis of around 500 of the donors showed that most TCR beta V segments appeared in productive rearrangements either about 87% or about 30% of the time, which broadly matched IMGT annotations. In a later analysis, 15,000 to 20,000 TCR beta sequences were associated with specific HLA alleles at a false discovery rate of 0.05. Approximately 18 rarely observed V segments, including chromosome 9 orphons, were excluded from the earlier analysis of a few hundred of the donors because counts were too low. While some public TCRs were present in many individuals, most TCR sequences turned up only very rarely across donors. Compared with the roughly 710-donor mean, donors in an Asian-associated ancestry cluster had fewer N-insertions in productive TCRs, according to a later genetic analysis. Most CMV-associated TCR beta chains appeared to be HLA-restricted in a later analysis, and the HLA associations seemed to be driven largely by CMV exposure. A further reported finding was that TCR beta sequences accurately predicted the HLA-A and HLA-B alleles for most subjects in the first cohort. The study gave a list of 150 to 200 TCR beta chains associated with cytomegalovirus. Because HLA typing was unavailable for some donors at each locus, only the typed subset was used in association tests. In a later analysis, HLA-associated TCR beta chains were found to be more clonally expanded and to have lower generation probabilities than equally common non-associated chains. Assigning TCR associations to individual alleles was difficult when HLA alleles, especially DR and DQ, strongly co-occurred. The presence/absence analyses assumed that sequencing depth was roughly uniform across donors, and that assumption may not be true. The authors suggested that the approach could potentially be extended to other disease states and immunological phenotypes. According to a later analysis, TCR association rates differed among HLA loci, with DRB1 alleles showing the most associated TCRs and HLA-C alleles showing the fewest. The 87-base-pair reads could not distinguish some IMGT-functional V segments, including TRBV6-2 and TRBV6-3, so those segments were excluded. In a later genetic analysis, a missense DCLRE1C variant was associated with V-gene and J-gene trimming of TCR beta chains, and the association was replicated in an independent cohort. Correlated functional status among segregating V segments might reflect linkage disequilibrium, but an unknown experimental factor could not be ruled out. For the cohort, immune exposure information was limited to CMV serostatus. This cohort had only TCR beta chains sequenced, and the lack of alpha or paired-chain data limited which features could be detected. In a later analysis, several top co-occurrence clusters were reported to appear linked to parvovirus B19, influenza, CMV and Epstein-Barr virus. The classifier was reported to diagnose cytomegalovirus status with high specificity and sensitivity in both the original cohort and the validation cohort. The sequencing pipeline was judged likely to have produced a cluster of highly shared sequence variants as a technical artifact. A few of the identified cytomegalovirus-associated TCR beta chains were confirmed in vitro to be specific for cytomegalovirus antigens.

Recombination joined TRBV18 with TRBJ1-1; TRBD1 aligns with 8 central bases. Sequencing was performed on PBMCs. This clonotype originated in a man aged 45-65 years in good health and CMV-seropositive. In nucleotide form, the sequence is TGTGCCAGCTCACAAAACAGGGGGGGACAGCCGGTTTTT. It codes for CASSQNRGGQPVF.